Below, 8 T cell receptor beta chains from the same sample are listed, as sequenced in a study of OX40 agonist ivuxolimab in advanced cancers. Clones were read by immunoSEQ multiplex PCR, and TCRdb kept only the in-frame ones, dropping some. In the table there are 65,000 to 100,000 clones, approximately 86% of which are singletons. The source material was CD4+ or CD8+ T cells sorted from blood, sampled in a trial of the OX40 agonist ivuxolimab. The receptors derive from an adult with an advanced solid tumor such as melanoma, head and neck, liver or kidney cancer.

V and J are TRBV19 and TRBJ2-1; TRBD2 is a possible D gene (5 bases). The germline V gene has CDR1 LNHDA and CDR2 SQIVND (reference sequence). There are 14 residues in the CDR3. Trimming cost V 9 bases and J 4 bases, with 16 bases left between them. CDR3 bases: TGTGCCAGCGCTGGACTCGCAAATTACAATGAGCAGTTCTTC. This codes for CASAGLANYNEQFF. The full variable domain, its missing parts supplied by reference TRBV19 and TRBJ2-1, is DGGITQSPKYLFRKEGQNVTLSCEQNLNHDAMYWYRQDPGQGLRLIYYSQIVNDFQKGDIAEGYSVSREKKESFPLTVTSAQKNPTAFYLCASAGLANYNEQFFGPGTRLTVL.

J is TRBJ1-5 and V is TRBV28; possible D gene TRBD1, 5 bases. V gave up 7 bases and J gave up 2 bases, with 27 bases separating them. In germline, CDR1 is MDHEN, CDR2 SYDVKM. The CDR3 is 19 amino acids. This chain's CDR3 is CASTAHRDRLRVGNQPQHF. The DNA of the CDR3 is TGTGCCAGCACAGCACACCGGGACCGACTACGGGTCGGCAATCAGCCCCAGCATTTT.

The chain recombines TRBV2 with TRBJ2-7; the match to TRBD2 covers 9 bases. V lost 6 bases and J lost 3; bases outside the gene matches: 9. This CDR3 is built from 15 residues. CDR1 SNHLY and CDR2 FYNNEI come from the germline V gene. CDR3 loop: CASSASATSGYEQYF. The DNA of the CDR3 is TGTGCCAGCAGCGCCTCCGCGACTAGCGGCTACGAGCAGTACTTC.

The CDR3 nucleotides read TGTGCCAGCAGCCCAGTGGGGCAGGGTACGCAGTATTTT. Translation: CASSPVGQGTQYF. The chain is built from TRBV6-1 and TRBJ2-3; tentative D call: TRBD1 (5 bases). This CDR3 has 13 residues. CDR1 and CDR2 (germline): MNHNS, SASEGT. The germline V and J ends were trimmed by 6 bases and 8 bases, with 15 bases remaining between them.

This sequence joins TRBV28 and TRBJ1-2, with D possibly TRBD1 on 6 matching bases. There are 12 residues in the CDR3. The V gene's germline CDR1 is MDHEN and CDR2 SYDVKM. V was shortened by 1 base and J by 11 bases, with 11 bases between the two germline ends. As DNA, the CDR3 is TGTGCCAGCAGTTTATCGGGGGCTGTATACACCTTC. Protein: CASSLSGAVYTF.

This clone was seen just once. The chain employs TRBV19 and TRBJ2-1, with D perhaps TRBD1 or TRBD2 (5 bases each). The length of the CDR3 is 18 residues. Trimming left V 3 bases short and J 0 bases short, with 18 bases between. Per the germline V gene, CDR1 is LNHDA and CDR2 is SQIVND (reference sequence). CDR3: CASSIGAGSLTSYNEQFF. Here the CDR3 DNA reads TGTGCCAGTAGTATTGGGGCAGGGAGCCTCACCTCCTACAATGAGCAGTTCTTC.

This clone has a handful of counts. The chain has TRBV19 and TRBJ1-1; the D is unclear. Germline V CDR1 and CDR2: LNHDA, SQIVND (reference sequence). Trimming left V 5 bases short and J 6 bases short, with 13 bases between. This CDR3 contains 13 residues. The CDR3 region is CASSARQLAEAFF. The CDR3 bases are TGTGCCAGTAGTGCCCGTCAGTTGGCTGAAGCTTTCTTT.

This clone showed up just once. At one end, the junction sequence differs from germline, possibly due to a read error. Other DNA sequences within the sample encode an identical CDR3. The rearrangement joins TRBV7-2 to TRBJ1-4; a weak D match, TRBD1 (5 bases). Germline CDR1 SGHTA, CDR2 FQGNSA. The CDR3 runs 11 residues. The CDR3 bases are TGTGCTAGCAGCGGGGCTGAAAAACTGTTTTTT. Translating gives CASSGAEKLFF.